This T cell receptor (beta chain) was identified in a study of identical twins. General study points: With abundant cord blood beta clonotypes, insertions were fewer; memory repertoires showed no such pattern.

Template switching introduced a universal primer site, and the cDNA bore unique molecular identifiers. MiXCR, run by TCRdb on the 5' RACE reads, gives a single entry per CDR3 protein. The sample has hundreds of thousands of distinct CDR3 sequences, 15% to 20% seen once; the top ten hold around 14%. Concerning this clonotype: No antigen is known for it.

The CDR3 totals 13 residues. V dropped 3 bases and J dropped 8 bases, with 14 bases sitting between them. The data were also submitted as part of a second study, on T cells expressing NK-cell markers. From that paper: CD3+CD56+NKG2C+, CD3+CD56+NKG2C- and CD3+CD56-NKG2C+ T cells, once sorted, supplied the TCR beta repertoires. Within the sequenced cohort of eight donors, seven exhibited HCMV seropositivity and one was seronegative.

The clonotype originates from a young woman in good health. The chain combines TRBV12-3 or TRBV12-4 with TRBJ2-7; perhaps TRBD2 as D (5 bases). Sequencing was done on a sample of PBMCs. The CDR3 region is CASSFGLPGKQYF. As DNA, the CDR3 is TGTGCCAGCAGTTTTGGACTGCCTGGCAAGCAGTACTTC.